A single sample is the source of the 25 T cell receptor beta chains below, sequenced in a study of T cell changes during pregnancy in multiple sclerosis. Measured with immunoSEQ multiplex PCR; TCRdb has only the in-frame clones, and not every one. This sample has 45,000 to 60,000 clones, with 75% to 95% found just once. The sequencing used peripheral blood, collected after pregnancy. These receptors all stem from a female donor in good health, enrolled as a control in a pregnancy study.

The chain joins TRBV6-1 to TRBJ1-2, with TRBD1 matching over 8 bases. J gave up 1 base and V 6 bases, and 4 bases lay outside the gene matches. Per germline, CDR1 MNHNS and CDR2 SASEGT. The CDR3 covers 14 residues. Written as DNA, the CDR3 is TGTGCCAGCAGCCGGACAGGGTTTAACTATGGCTACACCTTC. This codes for CASSRTGFNYGYTF.

As DNA, the CDR3 is TGTGCCAGCAGCCGAGCCCGACAGGGGGGGTACGAGCAGTACTTC. Its protein product is CASSRARQGGYEQYF. The V call is TRBV7-9, the J call TRBJ2-7, with 9 nucleotides matching TRBD1. The germline V gene encodes CDR1 SEHNR and CDR2 FQNEAQ (reference sequence). The CDR3 has 15 residues. Losses at the gene ends were 5 bases for V and 4 bases for J; bases not matched to a gene: 9.

V usage is TRBV6-5 and J usage is TRBJ1-1; 10 nucleotides line up with TRBD1. The CDR3 covers 14 residues. The germline gives CDR1 MNHEY, CDR2 SVGAGI. V lost 2 bases, J lost 5 bases, and 2 bases stayed unmatched. The chain's CDR3 is CASSYDRGRTEAFF. The CDR3 coding sequence is TGTGCCAGCAGTTACGACAGGGGGCGAACTGAAGCTTTCTTT.

The chain joins TRBV2 to TRBJ1-1; 9 bases are a match to TRBD1. The CDR3 has 16 amino acids. Germline-derived CDR1 and CDR2 are SNHLY and FYNNEI. With 8 bases clipped from V and 4 bases from J, the junction kept 14 bases outside the gene matches. The CDR3 sequence is CASPEAGQGSGTEAFF. DNA of the CDR3: TGTGCCAGCCCTGAGGCGGGACAGGGTAGTGGCACTGAAGCTTTCTTT.

V usage is TRBV7-2 and J usage is TRBJ1-2; TRBD1 aligns across 7 bases. The CDR3 runs 13 residues. V lost 5 bases, J lost 8 bases, and 8 bases stayed unmatched. Germline CDR1 SGHTA, CDR2 FQGNSA. The CDR3 is CASSPEQGIGYTF. CDR3 bases: TGTGCCAGCAGCCCCGAACAGGGGATCGGCTACACCTTC.

V gene TRBV28 combines with J gene TRBJ1-2; 12 bases match TRBD1. The V segment lost 2 bases and the J segment 7 bases; nucleotides outside the gene matches: 20. This CDR3 has 20 residues. Per the germline V gene, CDR1 is MDHEN and CDR2 is SYDVKM. The CDR3 here is CASSLPGTGGTFHLFGGYTF. CDR3 in DNA: TGTGCCAGCAGTTTACCCGGGACAGGGGGCACTTTCCATTTGTTCGGTGGCTACACCTTC.

The chain has TRBV11-3 and TRBJ2-2; 8 bases fit TRBD2. Germline CDR1 SGHNT, CDR2 YENEEA. Trimming removed 4 bases from V and 6 bases from J; junction bases left unmatched: 4. The CDR3 has 14 residues. Here the CDR3 reads CASSSPGLAGELFF. The DNA of the CDR3 is TGTGCCAGCAGCTCGCCGGGACTAGCCGGGGAGCTGTTTTTT. The full variable domain, its missing parts supplied by reference TRBV11-3 and TRBJ2-2, is EAGVVQSPRYKIIEKKQPVAFWCNPISGHNTLYWYLQNLGQGPELLIRYENEEAVDDSQLPKDRFSAERLKGVDSTLKIQPAELGDSAVYLCASSSPGLAGELFFGEGSRLTVL.

The count of this clone is one. The chain joins TRBV19 to TRBJ1-1; no clear D gene. CDR1 is LNHDA, CDR2 SQIVND, per germline (reference sequence). The CDR3 consists of 15 residues. Trimming took 0 bases from V and 6 from J, leaving 14 bases between them. For the CDR3, the DNA is TGTGCCAGTAGTATAGATGTAGGAGGGAGGGCTGAAGCTTTCTTT. Translating gives CASSIDVGGRAEAFF.

V gene TRBV14 combines with J gene TRBJ2-3; 9 nucleotides match TRBD1. Germline V CDR1 and CDR2: SGHDN, FVKESK. V dropped 0 bases and J dropped 5; count of bases not matched to a gene: 15. The CDR3 is made up of 19 amino acids. The CDR3 protein is CASSQDRTTGTGRRDTQYF. CDR3 coding DNA: TGTGCCAGCAGCCAAGATCGTACGACGGGGACAGGGCGGCGAGATACGCAGTATTTT.

This chain connects TRBV27 to TRBJ2-7; 7 bases line up with TRBD2. The V segment lost 6 bases and the J segment 2 bases; nucleotides outside the gene matches: 4. The CDR3 runs to 13 residues. The V gene's germline CDR1 is MNHEY and CDR2 SMNVEV (reference sequence). Here the CDR3 reads CASSFGLAYEQYF. CDR3 DNA: TGTGCCAGCAGCTTCGGACTAGCCTACGAGCAGTACTTC.

V and J are TRBV6-5 and TRBJ2-5; D may be TRBD1 (7 bases). The J call is in doubt because the DNA end fits TRBJ2-7 better. Germline CDR1 MNHEY, CDR2 SVGAGI. CDR3 length equals 14 residues. The CDR3, as DNA: TGTGCCAGCAGTTCAGGGGGGTCCTCCTACGAGCAGTACTTC. It encodes CASSSGGSSYEQYF.

The chain links TRBV5-1 to TRBJ2-2; a weak D match, TRBD2 (6 bases). The V end lost 3 bases, the J end lost 11 bases, and 11 bases lay between the germline ends. The CDR3 is 12 residues long. CDR1 is SGHRS and CDR2 is YFSETQ in the germline V gene. The CDR3 DNA is TGCGCCAGCAGCTCGGGACTCGTTGAGCTGTTTTTT. As protein: CASSSGLVELFF.

The chain is built from TRBV7-2 and TRBJ1-4; 8 bases align to TRBD1. CDR3 length: 13 residues. Germline V gene data show CDR1 as SGHTA and CDR2 as FQGNSA. The junction had 3 bases not matched to a gene; V was cut back by 5 bases and J by 7 bases. In DNA form, the CDR3 reads TGTGCCAGCAGCGCTGACAGGGGTGAAAAACTGTTTTTT. This codes for CASSADRGEKLFF.

V is TRBV4-1 and J is TRBJ2-5, with D possibly matching TRBD1 (6 bases). Germline V lookup: CDR1 MGHRA, CDR2 YSYEKL. CDR3 size: 15 residues. V dropped 0 bases and J dropped 4 bases, with 12 bases sitting between them. Here the CDR3 DNA reads TGCGCCAGCAGCCAAGATCCCGGACAGAGAGAGACCCAGTACTTC. Translation: CASSQDPGQRETQYF.

The chain links TRBV5-1 to TRBJ1-1; possibly TRBD1 for D (5 bases). Germline loops: CDR1 SGHRS, CDR2 YFSETQ. Trimming removed 5 bases from V and 3 bases from J, with 14 bases in between. The length of the CDR3 is 14 residues. The CDR3 nucleotides are TGCGCCAGCAGGGGCAGGGAAGGGGACACTGAAGCTTTCTTT. As protein: CASRGREGDTEAFF.

The chain joins TRBV7-9 to TRBJ1-1, with D maybe TRBD1 (6 bases). Germline V gene data show CDR1 as SEHNR and CDR2 as FQNEAQ (reference sequence). CDR3 length equals 14 residues. Trimming removed 5 bases at V and 11 bases at J, with 21 bases between. This chain's CDR3 is CASSVGTPQIEAFF. CDR3 DNA: TGTGCCAGCAGCGTCGGGACACCTCAAATCGAGGCTTTCTTT.

This clone was detected only once. The rearrangement links TRBV19 to TRBJ2-3; TRBD1 matches 7 bases. The CDR3 is 15 residues long. Losses at the gene ends were 3 bases for V and 2 bases for J; bases not matched to a gene: 5. Per the germline V gene, CDR1 is LNHDA and CDR2 is SQIVND (reference sequence). The CDR3 DNA follows: TGTGCCAGTAGTATTAACAGGGGAGTCACAGATACGCAGTATTTT. It translates to CASSINRGVTDTQYF.

This clone has only a few counts. The chain joins TRBV29-1 to TRBJ1-1, with D possibly being TRBD1 (5 bases). Per germline, CDR1 SQVTM and CDR2 ANQGSEA. This CDR3 contains 14 residues. Trimming cost V 6 bases and J 5 bases, with 19 bases left between them. CDR3 DNA sequence: TGCAGCGTCGACACAGGAACGGTATGGACTGAAGCTTTCTTT. It translates to CSVDTGTVWTEAFF.

The V call is TRBV6-6, the J call TRBJ1-5; weak D call: TRBD1 (5 bases). CDR1 MNHNY and CDR2 SVGAGI come from the germline V gene (reference sequence). Trimming took off 2 bases at V and 0 bases at J, with 8 bases between the two ends. CDR3 size: 15 residues. The CDR3 region is CASSYRGGSNQPQHF. CDR3 nucleotides: TGTGCCAGCAGTTACCGCGGGGGTAGCAATCAGCCCCAGCATTTT.

V is TRBV6-6 and J is TRBJ2-7; 7 bases are a match to TRBD1. J was trimmed by 7 bases and V by 5 bases; bases with no gene match: 11. CDR3 length equals 14 residues. Per the germline V gene, CDR1 is MNHNY and CDR2 is SVGAGI (reference sequence). DNA for the CDR3: TGTGCCAGCAGTCTCGGACAGGCAGTGGGGGAGCAGTACTTC. The encoded protein is CASSLGQAVGEQYF.

This chain links TRBV6-5 with TRBJ1-1; D not resolved. The CDR3 is 15 residues long. V lost 0 bases, J lost 5 bases, and 13 bases lay in between. CDR1 MNHEY and CDR2 SVGAGI come from the germline V gene. As DNA, the CDR3 is TGTGCCAGCAGTTACTCGGCTAGCGGAAGGACTGAAGCTTTCTTT. Translating it yields CASSYSASGRTEAFF.

The gene calls are TRBV28 and TRBJ1-1; D unclear. This CDR3 has 13 residues. The germline gives CDR1 MDHEN, CDR2 SYDVKM. The V gene lost 5 bases and the J gene lost 7 bases, with 14 bases spanning the gap. CDR3 nucleotides: TGTGCCAGCAGTCCCGCCCCACGGGTTGAAGCTTTCTTT. Protein sequence: CASSPAPRVEAFF.

The J gene is TRBJ1-2, the V gene TRBV5-4; possibly TRBD1 for D (6 bases). Per the germline V gene, CDR1 is SGHNT and CDR2 is YYREEE (reference sequence). Deletions cut 2 bases from V and 3 bases from J, with 11 bases between. CDR3 length: 14 amino acids. CDR3 amino acids: CASSFQGLHYGYTF. The CDR3 DNA follows: TGTGCCAGCAGCTTCCAGGGGTTGCACTATGGCTACACCTTC.

This chain links TRBV7-9 with TRBJ1-6, with a possible D match to TRBD1 (5 bases). The CDR3 covers 15 residues. CDR1 is SEHNR and CDR2 is FQNEAQ in the germline V gene (reference sequence). V lost 1 base and J lost 8, with 12 bases in between. The CDR3 DNA sequence: TGTGCCAGCAGCTTAGGACAGTCTTTATATTCACCCCTCCACTTT. Residues: CASSLGQSLYSPLHF.

V usage is TRBV9 and J usage is TRBJ1-6; 9 bases agree with TRBD1. Trimming removed 4 bases from V and 9 bases from J; junction bases left unmatched: 8. Germline V CDR1 and CDR2: SGDLS, YYNGEE. CDR3 length: 15 amino acids. The CDR3 reads CASSPGGQGFSPLHF. CDR3 nucleotides: TGTGCCAGCAGCCCCGGGGGACAGGGATTTTCACCCCTCCACTTT.